A single sample is the source of the 23 T cell receptor beta chains below, sequenced in a study of blood T cells in healthy people across ages. The second PCR ran roughly 6 to 11 cycles with a sample-barcoded 5' primer and J-beta primers. TCRdb recomputed calls from the 5' RACE reads with MiXCR, one row per CDR3 protein. The data hold some 550,000 distinct CDR3 sequences, with more than 45% observed a single time. Sequencing was done on a sample of blood. The receptors stem from a man older than 75 in good health.

This clonotype occurred many times. This chain connects TRBV29-1 to TRBJ2-7, with D possibly matching TRBD1 (5 bases). V was cut by 7 bases and J by 4 bases, with 11 bases left in between. The germline V gene has CDR1 SQVTM and CDR2 ANQGSEA. This CDR3 has 11 amino acids. The CDR3 is CSAGRDYEQYF. CDR3 coding DNA: TGCAGCGCTGGCAGGGATTACGAGCAGTACTTC.

This clonotype showed up many times. The chain uses TRBV7-2 and TRBJ2-1; no definite D call. The V gene's germline CDR1 is SGHTA and CDR2 FQGNSA. The CDR3 is made up of 13 amino acids. V shed 1 base and J shed 6 bases, with 7 bases lying between them. CDR3: CASSLGPSNEQFF. CDR3 coding DNA: TGTGCCAGCAGCTTAGGTCCGAGCAATGAGCAGTTCTTC.

This clonotype was observed many times. The CDR3 spells CATSRDRPTSVYEQYF. CDR3 DNA sequence: TGTGCCACCAGCAGAGATCGTCCGACTAGTGTCTACGAGCAGTACTTC. This rearrangement joins TRBV15 to TRBJ2-7, with D perhaps TRBD2 (6 bases). Germline V gives CDR1 LNHNV, CDR2 YYDKDF (reference sequence). The CDR3 totals 16 residues. With 0 bases removed from V and 3 bases from J, the gap between germline ends came to 15 bases. The entire variable domain, with the rest obtained from reference TRBV15 and TRBJ2-7, is as follows: DAMVIQNPRYQVTQFGKPVTLSCSQTLNHNVMYWYQQKSSQAPKLLFHYYDKDFNNEADTPDNFQSRRPNTSFCFLDIRSPGLGDTAMYLCATSRDRPTSVYEQYFGPGTRLTVT.

The chain joins TRBV29-1 to TRBJ2-1; tentatively, D is TRBD2 (6 bases). Trimming cost V 7 bases and J 8 bases, with 21 bases left between them. The germline CDR1 and CDR2 sequences are SQVTM and ANQGSEA. This CDR3 region has 14 residues. CDR3 loop: CSAPTRGAPHEQFF. CDR3 sequence (DNA): TGCAGCGCCCCGACTAGAGGTGCCCCTCATGAGCAGTTCTTC.

The V and J genes are TRBV6-2 or TRBV6-3 and TRBJ2-5; weak D call: TRBD2 (5 bases). This CDR3 comprises 16 residues. Germline V gene sequence: CDR1 MNHEY, CDR2 SVGEGT. V lost 7 bases and J lost 4, with 22 bases in between. The CDR3 is CASTPSSGVMGETQYF. The CDR3 region has the DNA TGTGCCAGCACTCCGTCATCCGGGGTCATGGGAGAGACCCAGTACTTC.

V usage is TRBV20-1 and J usage is TRBJ1-5; tentatively, D is TRBD1 (5 bases). V was cut by 0 bases and J by 5 bases, with 11 bases left in between. Germline CDR1 DFQATT, CDR2 SNEGSKA (reference sequence). CDR3 length: 14 amino acids. The CDR3 DNA is TGCAGTGCTAGAGATGGCACAGGTTATCAGCCCCAGCATTTT. Protein: CSARDGTGYQPQHF.

Of note for this clonotype: A read error may explain this, as a much larger clone is one base away. CDR3 sequence reads: CASSLNRPNEQYF. Written as DNA, the CDR3 is TGTGCCAGCAGTTTAAATAGACCGAATGAGCAGTACTTC. The chain joins TRBV6-6 to TRBJ2-5; no clear D gene. CDR3 size: 13 residues. The V gene lost 4 bases and the J gene lost 11 bases, with 17 bases spanning the gap. The V gene's germline CDR1 is MNHNY and CDR2 SVGAGI (reference sequence).

The chain couples TRBV20-1 to TRBJ2-7; D may be TRBD1 (5 bases). V lost 4 bases to trimming and J lost 6 bases, with 13 bases between them. The CDR3 length is 12 residues. CDR1 is DFQATT and CDR2 is SNEGSKA in the germline V gene (reference sequence). The CDR3 DNA sequence: TGCAGTGCTAAAAGGGGATTGGGCGAGCAGTACTTC. Translated: CSAKRGLGEQYF.

V gene TRBV11-2 combines with J gene TRBJ2-1, with 13 bases identical to TRBD2. CDR1 and CDR2 (germline): SGHAT, FQNNGV. CDR3 length: 14 amino acids. Losses at the gene ends were 0 bases for V and 10 bases for J; bases not matched to a gene: 0. The CDR3 spells CASSLEGLAGEQFF. In DNA, the CDR3 is TGTGCCAGCAGCTTAGAGGGACTAGCGGGAGAGCAGTTCTTC.

The chain combines TRBV11-1 with TRBJ2-1, with D unresolved. The CDR3 contains 13 residues. The germline CDR1 and CDR2 sequences are SGHAT and FQDESV (reference sequence). V lost 5 bases and J lost 10, with 15 bases in between. The CDR3 region is CASSPNYRQEQFF. The CDR3 DNA sequence: TGTGCCAGCAGCCCCAACTACCGACAAGAGCAGTTCTTC.

The DNA of the CDR3 is TGTGCCATCAGTGAGAGGGACTCCTACGAGCAGTACTTC. It yields the protein CAISERDSYEQYF. The gene calls are TRBV10-3 and TRBJ2-7; D is uncertain. CDR3 length equals 13 residues. From germline, CDR1 is ENHRY and CDR2 SYGVKD. V lost 2 bases and J lost 0, with 5 bases in between.

This clonotype was counted a few times. V gene TRBV5-6 combines with J gene TRBJ2-3; D possibly corresponds to TRBD2 (5 bases). V was cut by 2 bases and J by 10 bases, with 8 bases left in between. Germline values: CDR1 SGHDT, CDR2 YYEEEE. The length of the CDR3 is 11 residues. The CDR3 bases are TGTGCCAGCAGCTTAGAGGGTTCGCAGTATTTT. This sequence encodes CASSLEGSQYF.

This clonotype was counted only a few times. V usage is TRBV28 and J usage is TRBJ2-5, with 11 positions matching TRBD2. TRBJ2-7 explains the end of the DNA better; the J call may be wrong. CDR3 length equals 15 residues. CDR1 is MDHEN, CDR2 SYDVKM, per germline. The CDR3 region has the DNA TGTGCCAGCACCTCCCTAGCGGGAGGCTTTTACGAGCAGTACTTC. Translation gives CASTSLAGGFYEQYF.

This chain uses TRBV20-1 with TRBJ2-1, with D hard to call. Trimming pared 3 bases from V and 10 bases from J, leaving 10 bases between. CDR3 length equals 11 residues. The germline V gene encodes CDR1 DFQATT and CDR2 SNEGSKA (reference sequence). In DNA, the CDR3 is TGCAGTGCTAGCCCGATGGACGAGCAGTTCTTC. Translating it yields CSASPMDEQFF.

As regards this clonotype: A much more abundant neighbour one base away suggests this may be a read error. The chain recombines TRBV6-6 with TRBJ1-4, with D tentatively TRBD1 (5 bases). With 6 bases removed from V and 5 bases from J, the gap between germline ends came to 19 bases. Germline CDR1 MNHNY, CDR2 SVGAGI (reference sequence). The CDR3 is made up of 16 amino acids. This CDR3 is CASSAPAGEGNEKLFF. DNA of the CDR3: TGTGCCAGCAGCGCACCTGCGGGGGAGGGGAATGAAAAACTGTTTTTT.

V usage is TRBV28 and J usage is TRBJ1-2; D remains ambiguous. Germline-derived CDR1 and CDR2 are MDHEN and SYDVKM. Trimming cost V 5 bases and J 8 bases, with 6 bases left between them. The CDR3 sequence is 10 residues long. The CDR3 coding sequence is TGTGCCAGCAGTCGTGTGGGCTACACCTTC. This sequence encodes CASSRVGYTF.

J is TRBJ2-3 and V is TRBV20-1, with D unclear. The CDR3 is made up of 13 amino acids. Trimming took 6 bases from V and 5 from J, leaving 15 bases between them. Germline CDR1 is DFQATT and CDR2 is SNEGSKA (reference sequence). CDR3 loop: CSARALVKDTQYF. DNA of the CDR3: TGCAGTGCCCGCGCCCTAGTGAAAGATACGCAGTATTTT.

This clonotype was seen ten or more times. The chain joins TRBV10-3 to TRBJ2-5; D remains ambiguous. The germline V gene encodes CDR1 ENHRY and CDR2 SYGVKD. Trimming pared 7 bases from V and 2 bases from J, leaving 11 bases between. The CDR3 is 13 residues long. This CDR3 reads CAITAGLQETQYF. CDR3 nucleotide sequence: TGTGCCATCACGGCAGGCTTACAAGAGACCCAGTACTTC.

The J gene is TRBJ1-5, the V gene TRBV20-1, with D hard to call. Germline V gene data show CDR1 as DFQATT and CDR2 as SNEGSKA (reference sequence). The length of the CDR3 is 13 residues. With 5 bases removed from V and 0 bases from J, the gap between germline ends came to 8 bases. CDR3 bases: TGCAGTGCTTGGGCCCCTAGCAATCAGCCCCAGCATTTT. Amino acid sequence: CSAWAPSNQPQHF.

This clonotype has at least ten counts. The chain links TRBV15 to TRBJ2-3, with D perhaps TRBD1 or TRBD2 (5 bases each). The CDR3 length is 18 residues. Germline CDR1 reads LNHNV; CDR2 reads YYDKDF (reference sequence). Trimming pared 3 bases from V and 7 bases from J, leaving 26 bases between. This chain's CDR3 is CATSSILASGGWGYTQYF. The DNA for the CDR3 is TGTGCCACCAGCAGCATCCTAGCTTCCGGAGGCTGGGGGTATACGCAGTATTTT.

This chain joins TRBV20-1 and TRBJ2-1, with D perhaps TRBD1 (8 bases). Trimming removed 5 bases at V and 9 bases at J, with 20 bases between. The CDR3 extends over 14 amino acids. CDR1 and CDR2 (germline): DFQATT, SNEGSKA (reference sequence). Written as DNA, the CDR3 is TGCAGTGCTCCACTAGCGAGTGGGACAGGTGAGCAGTTCTTC. Its protein is CSAPLASGTGEQFF.

This clonotype was recorded many times. This sequence joins TRBV6-6 and TRBJ2-3; D might be TRBD2 (6 bases). Deletions cut 4 bases from V and 1 base from J, with 12 bases between. Germline CDR1 reads MNHNY; CDR2 reads SVGAGI (reference sequence). This CDR3 is 15 amino acids long. The CDR3 reads CASSSRLGGTDTQYF. Written as DNA, the CDR3 is TGTGCCAGCAGTTCTCGACTAGGGGGCACAGATACGCAGTATTTT.

The chain recombines TRBV28 with TRBJ2-5, with 12 bases fitting TRBD2. The J call may be incorrect, as the DNA end agrees better with TRBJ2-7. There are 15 residues in the CDR3. In germline, CDR1 is MDHEN, CDR2 SYDVKM. CDR3 in amino acids: CASSLPSGGGYEQYF. The CDR3 DNA reads as TGTGCCAGCAGTTTACCTAGCGGGGGGGGCTACGAGCAGTACTTC.